Listed here are 28 T cell receptor beta chains from one sample, sequenced in a study of cytomegalovirus exposure and HLA in healthy donors. PCR used 60 Vbeta primers and 13 Jbeta primers. Clones were sequenced by immunoSEQ multiplex PCR, and TCRdb holds only the in-frame ones, with some missing. This sample's table reports over 40,000 clones. Sequencing input: PBMCs. The source of these receptors is a woman aged 35 to 49 in good health and CMV-seronegative.

This chain uses TRBV30 with TRBJ2-7; the D is unclear. Trimming pared 4 bases from V and 4 bases from J, leaving 8 bases between. CDR1 and CDR2 (germline): GTSNPN, SVGIG (reference sequence). The CDR3 runs to 11 residues. This CDR3 is CAWKAAYEQYF. Written as DNA, the CDR3 is TGTGCCTGGAAGGCGGCTTACGAGCAGTACTTC.

V gene TRBV4-1 combines with J gene TRBJ1-2; D is ambiguous. The V end was cut by 2 bases, the J end by 3 bases, with 7 bases between. This CDR3 has 13 residues. Looked up from germline, CDR1 is MGHRA and CDR2 is YSYEKL. The CDR3 DNA sequence: TGCGCCAGCAGCCAAACAAATGACTATGGCTACACCTTC. Amino acid sequence: CASSQTNDYGYTF.

The genes are TRBV4-1 and TRBJ2-7, with 8 bases matching TRBD1. Germline trimming cut 4 bases from V and 0 bases from J; bases unmatched to any gene: 17. The CDR3 spans 19 residues. Germline V gene sequence: CDR1 MGHRA, CDR2 YSYEKL. The CDR3 DNA reads TGCGCCAGCAGCCTCCGAAAGGGGGCCGGACAGGGCAGCTCCTACGAGCAGTACTTC. This translates into CASSLRKGAGQGSSYEQYF.

This chain connects TRBV9 to TRBJ1-5, with D perhaps matching TRBD1 (5 bases). V shed 0 bases and J shed 6 bases, with 13 bases lying between them. Germline lookup yields CDR1 SGDLS and CDR2 YYNGEE. The CDR3 sequence is 15 residues long. The CDR3 region is CASSVGGGISQPQHF. DNA of the CDR3: TGTGCCAGCAGCGTAGGCGGGGGGATTAGTCAGCCCCAGCATTTT.

V gene TRBV30 combines with J gene TRBJ2-5; D is unresolved. V was pared by 2 bases and J by 5 bases, with 15 bases between. The CDR3 consists of 14 residues. CDR1 GTSNPN and CDR2 SVGIG come from the germline V gene (reference sequence). In DNA form, the CDR3 reads TGTGCCTGGAGTCCGATCAGCGTTGGCGAGACCCAGTACTTC. It encodes CAWSPISVGETQYF. The whole variable domain, filled in from reference TRBV30 and TRBJ2-5, reads SQTIHQWPATLVQPVGSPLSLECTVEGTSNPNLYWYRQAAGRGLQLLFYSVGIGQISSEVPQNLSASRPQDRQFILSSKKLLLSDSGFYLCAWSPISVGETQYFGPGTRLLVL.

The chain has TRBV11-3 and TRBJ1-1; TRBD1 might be the D (5 bases). V was cut by 0 bases and J by 1 base, with 9 bases left in between. Germline CDR1 SGHNT, CDR2 YENEEA. The CDR3 is made up of 15 amino acids. CDR3 coding DNA: TGTGCCAGCAGCTTAGAACCCACAGGGAACACTGAAGCTTTCTTT. Amino acid sequence: CASSLEPTGNTEAFF. Full variable domain (missing parts from reference TRBV11-3 and TRBJ1-1): EAGVVQSPRYKIIEKKQPVAFWCNPISGHNTLYWYLQNLGQGPELLIRYENEEAVDDSQLPKDRFSAERLKGVDSTLKIQPAELGDSAVYLCASSLEPTGNTEAFFGQGTRLTVV.

The chain employs TRBV28 and TRBJ1-5; the D gene is possibly TRBD1 (6 bases). From germline, CDR1 is MDHEN and CDR2 SYDVKM. Deletions cut 5 bases from V and 9 bases from J, with 11 bases between. This CDR3 has 12 residues. The chain's CDR3 is CASSQTGTPQHF. The CDR3 bases are TGTGCCAGCAGTCAAACAGGGACGCCCCAGCATTTT. Full variable domain (outside the CDR3, taken from reference TRBV28 and TRBJ1-5): DVKVTQSSRYLVKRTGEKVFLECVQDMDHENMFWYRQDPGLGLRLIYFSYDVKMKEKGDIPEGYSVSREKKERFSLILESASTNQTSMYLCASSQTGTPQHFGDGTRLSIL.

V is TRBV19 and J is TRBJ2-5, with 10 bases lining up with TRBD2. Trimming removed 7 bases from V and 3 bases from J; junction bases left unmatched: 5. Germline assignment: CDR1 LNHDA and CDR2 SQIVND (reference sequence). CDR3 length: 14 residues. In DNA form, the CDR3 reads TGTGCCAGTAAGGGACTAGCGTACGAAGAGACCCAGTACTTC. The encoded protein is CASKGLAYEETQYF.

V is TRBV4-2 and J is TRBJ1-4; TRBD1 is a possible D gene (6 bases). The CDR3 runs 14 residues. The V gene's germline CDR1 is LGHNA and CDR2 YNFKEQ. V lost 4 bases to trimming and J lost 2 bases, with 8 bases between them. CDR3 region: CASSRGQTNEKLFF. Here the CDR3 DNA reads TGTGCCAGCAGCCGAGGACAGACTAATGAAAAACTGTTTTTT.

J is TRBJ1-1 and V is TRBV4-3, with 7 bases fitting TRBD1. The CDR3 contains 15 residues. The ends lost 4 bases at V and 4 bases at J; junction bases unmatched: 9. CDR1 LGHNA and CDR2 YSLEER come from the germline V gene. DNA for the CDR3: TGCGCCAGCAGCCGCCAGAGGGGGCTCGGCACTGAAGCTTTCTTT. It is translated as CASSRQRGLGTEAFF.

The rearrangement joins TRBV6-5 to TRBJ2-7, with D unresolved. Trimming stripped 6 bases from V and 0 bases from J, with 9 bases between. The CDR3 runs to 13 residues. Germline assignment: CDR1 MNHEY and CDR2 SVGAGI. The CDR3 spells CASSEQNSYEQYF. The CDR3 bases are TGTGCCAGCAGCGAACAGAACTCCTACGAGCAGTACTTC.

The V call is TRBV2, the J call TRBJ1-2; D remains ambiguous. This CDR3 is 13 amino acids long. From germline, CDR1 is SNHLY and CDR2 FYNNEI. Deletions cut 4 bases from V and 8 bases from J, with 14 bases between. This CDR3 reads CASSGAYQEGYTF. The CDR3 nucleotides read TGTGCCAGCAGTGGTGCGTACCAAGAGGGCTACACCTTC.

The chain couples TRBV5-1 to TRBJ1-1; 9 bases map to TRBD1. This CDR3 is built from 17 residues. Per germline, CDR1 SGHRS and CDR2 YFSETQ. The V and J ends lost 1 base and 0 bases, in that order; junction bases with no gene match: 7. Here the CDR3 DNA reads TGCGCCAGCAGCTTGCGGACAGGGGCAATTATGAACACTGAAGCTTTCTTT. As protein: CASSLRTGAIMNTEAFF. The variable domain in full, completed from reference TRBV5-1 and TRBJ1-1, reads KAGVTQTPRYLIKTRGQQVTLSCSPISGHRSVSWYQQTPGQGLQFLFEYFSETQRNKGNFPGRFSGRQFSNSRSEMNVSTLELGDSALYLCASSLRTGAIMNTEAFFGQGTRLTVV.

The chain is built from TRBV5-4 and TRBJ1-2; a possible D gene is TRBD1 (6 bases). This CDR3 contains 16 residues. Germline CDR1 is SGHNT and CDR2 is YYREEE (reference sequence). V lost 1 base to trimming and J lost 6 bases, with 19 bases between them. The CDR3 loop is CASSLYLRQDSHGYTF. The CDR3 coding sequence is TGTGCCAGCAGCTTGTATCTACGGCAGGACAGCCATGGCTACACCTTC.

V usage is TRBV18 and J usage is TRBJ2-7, with D tentatively TRBD1 (6 bases). The V gene lost 2 bases and the J gene lost 2 bases, with 7 bases spanning the gap. Germline values: CDR1 KGHSH, CDR2 LQKENI. The CDR3 has 13 amino acids. The chain's CDR3 is CASSPGQTYEQYF. In nucleotides, the CDR3 is TGTGCCAGCTCACCAGGACAGACCTACGAGCAGTACTTC.

The rearrangement links TRBV6-1 to TRBJ2-5, with 15 bases identical to TRBD2. The CDR3 extends over 16 amino acids. Germline values: CDR1 MNHNS, CDR2 SASEGT. V lost 0 bases to trimming and J lost 11 bases; unmatched junction nucleotides: 7. The CDR3 loop reads CASSEARTSGRVGQYF. Written as DNA, the CDR3 is TGTGCCAGCAGTGAAGCGAGGACTAGCGGGAGGGTCGGGCAGTACTTC.

The gene calls are TRBV25-1 and TRBJ1-2; 8 positions match TRBD1. The CDR3 runs 15 residues. CDR1 MGHDK and CDR2 SYGVNS come from the germline V gene. The trim removed 4 bases at V and 3 bases at J, leaving 7 bases unmatched. For the CDR3, the DNA is TGTGCCAGCAGTGGGTCCCTGACAGGGGACTATGGCTACACCTTC. It yields the protein CASSGSLTGDYGYTF.

This chain uses TRBV7-8 with TRBJ2-2; 8 bases are a match to TRBD2. The CDR3 has 15 amino acids. V shed 1 base, J shed 5 bases, and the junction held 3 bases outside the gene matches. From germline, CDR1 is SGHVS and CDR2 FQNEAQ. The CDR3 is CASSLGAGGTGELFF. CDR3 nucleotide sequence: TGTGCCAGCAGCTTAGGGGCGGGAGGAACCGGGGAGCTGTTTTTT.

The chain links TRBV6-5 to TRBJ2-7; 8 nucleotides line up with TRBD2. Looked up from germline, CDR1 is MNHEY and CDR2 is SVGAGI. The CDR3 is 14 amino acids. The ends lost 7 bases at V and 4 bases at J; junction bases unmatched: 9. CDR3 coding DNA: TGTGCCAGCAACCGAGCGGGAGAGGCGTACGAGCAGTACTTC. Translating gives CASNRAGEAYEQYF.

The rearrangement joins TRBV30 to TRBJ2-1; D unclear. The germline V and J ends were trimmed by 5 bases and 5 bases, with 16 bases remaining between them. The CDR3 runs to 14 residues. Germline V gene sequence: CDR1 GTSNPN, CDR2 SVGIG (reference sequence). The CDR3 nucleotides are TGTGCCTGGGCTACTGGAGTTCTTAACAATGAGCAGTTCTTC. Protein: CAWATGVLNNEQFF.

The chain is built from TRBV6-4 and TRBJ2-2; possible D gene TRBD2, 6 bases. Germline V CDR1 and CDR2: MRHNA, SNTAGT. Trimming cost V 0 bases and J 5 bases, with 16 bases left between them. The CDR3 spans 17 residues. The CDR3 region is CASSDSTAGLLTGELFF. The DNA of the CDR3 is TGTGCCAGCAGTGACTCGACAGCGGGCCTGCTTACCGGGGAGCTGTTTTTT.

The rearrangement uses TRBV29-1 and TRBJ1-2; D is possibly TRBD1 (5 bases). There are 16 residues in the CDR3. Trimming removed 6 bases at V and 7 bases at J, with 27 bases between. CDR1 is SQVTM, CDR2 ANQGSEA, per germline. Here the CDR3 DNA reads TGCAGCGTAGCCCCAAGAATGGTTAGGGGAAAGGCTGGCTACACCTTC. This translates into CSVAPRMVRGKAGYTF.

The rearrangement joins TRBV15 to TRBJ2-7, with 7 bases fitting TRBD2. Germline CDR1 reads LNHNV; CDR2 reads YYDKDF (reference sequence). The ends lost 6 bases at V and 4 bases at J; junction bases unmatched: 9. CDR3 size: 14 residues. The CDR3 DNA follows: TGTGCCACCAGTTTGGGGGGGGTAAAATACGAGCAGTACTTC. It is translated as CATSLGGVKYEQYF. Complete variable domain (other parts from reference TRBV15 and TRBJ2-7): DAMVIQNPRYQVTQFGKPVTLSCSQTLNHNVMYWYQQKSSQAPKLLFHYYDKDFNNEADTPDNFQSRRPNTSFCFLDIRSPGLGDTAMYLCATSLGGVKYEQYFGPGTRLTVT.

This sequence joins TRBV29-1 and TRBJ1-2; the D is unclear. Trimming removed 2 bases at V and 5 bases at J, with 3 bases between. Germline lookup yields CDR1 SQVTM and CDR2 ANQGSEA. The CDR3 length is 10 residues. The CDR3 is CSVEQYGYTF. The CDR3 nucleotides read TGCAGCGTTGAACAGTATGGCTACACCTTC.

The J gene is TRBJ1-1, the V gene TRBV14, with a possible D match to TRBD1 (6 bases). Germline loops: CDR1 SGHDN, CDR2 FVKESK. The CDR3 runs 17 residues. Trimming pared 0 bases from V and 1 base from J, leaving 15 bases between. The CDR3 here is CASSQDFGGQRNTEAFF. The CDR3 bases are TGTGCCAGCAGCCAAGATTTCGGGGGGCAAAGGAACACTGAAGCTTTCTTT.

V and J are TRBV19 and TRBJ2-3; the D gene is possibly TRBD2 (6 bases). Trimming left V 7 bases short and J 4 bases short, with 12 bases between. The CDR3 runs 13 residues. CDR1 and CDR2 (germline): LNHDA, SQIVND (reference sequence). In nucleotides, the CDR3 is TGTGCCAGTAATTCGGGAGTGGCAGATACGCAGTATTTT. Translation gives CASNSGVADTQYF.

This chain links TRBV4-1 with TRBJ2-7; TRBD1 is a possible D gene (6 bases). V dropped 0 bases and J dropped 3 bases, with 12 bases sitting between them. CDR3 size: 15 residues. Per the germline V gene, CDR1 is MGHRA and CDR2 is YSYEKL. CDR3 nucleotides: TGCGCCAGCAGCCAAGATCAGGGGCAGGGCTACGAGCAGTACTTC. It is translated as CASSQDQGQGYEQYF.

V is TRBV18 and J is TRBJ1-1; D is unclear. CDR3 length: 13 residues. The V gene's germline CDR1 is KGHSH and CDR2 LQKENI. V gave up 6 bases and J gave up 3 bases, with 11 bases separating them. CDR3 sequence (DNA): TGTGCCAGCTCGACGATAGGAGACACTGAAGCTTTCTTT. Residues: CASSTIGDTEAFF.